The clone carrying this T cell receptor (beta chain) was detected only a few times. The CDR3 covers 13 residues. The germline V and J ends were trimmed by 5 bases and 7 bases, with 14 bases remaining between them. CDR1 SGHNT and CDR2 YENEEA come from the germline V gene. The data originate from a study of T-cell memory formation after mild COVID-19. TCRdb used MiXCR to reprocess the 5' RACE reads, holding one entry per CDR3 protein. The sample consists of 300,000 to 400,000 distinct CDR3 sequences, over 10% of them appearing once. Sequencing was done on a sample of PBMCs or a T cell subset sorted from them (not recorded which). The chain recombines TRBV11-3 with TRBJ2-5, with D tentatively TRBD1 (6 bases). This clonotype originated in a man between 18 and 29 years old who had mild COVID-19 (a few samples of this study predate the infection). Cell type and time point are not known. The CDR3 DNA is TGTGCCAGCAGCACAGGGACCGTTGGGACCCAGTACTTC. It encodes CASSTGTVGTQYF.